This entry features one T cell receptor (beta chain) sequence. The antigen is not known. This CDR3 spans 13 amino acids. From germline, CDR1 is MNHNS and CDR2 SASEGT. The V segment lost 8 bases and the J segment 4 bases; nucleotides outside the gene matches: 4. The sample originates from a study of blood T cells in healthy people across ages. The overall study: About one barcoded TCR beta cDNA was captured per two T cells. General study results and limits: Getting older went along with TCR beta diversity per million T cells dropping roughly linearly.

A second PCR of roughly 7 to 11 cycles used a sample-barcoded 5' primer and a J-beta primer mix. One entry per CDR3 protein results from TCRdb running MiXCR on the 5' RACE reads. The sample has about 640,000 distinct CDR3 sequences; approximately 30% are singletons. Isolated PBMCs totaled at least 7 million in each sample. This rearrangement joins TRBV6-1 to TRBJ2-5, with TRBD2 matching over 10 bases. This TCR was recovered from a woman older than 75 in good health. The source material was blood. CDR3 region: CASVLAGGETQYF. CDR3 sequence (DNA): TGTGCCAGCGTATTAGCGGGGGGAGAGACCCAGTACTTC.